This TCR beta chain was found in a study of T cell responses to AZD1222 COVID-19 vaccine. Study-wide context: Whether given at about 4 or about 12 weeks, second doses were pooled.

Trimming left V 2 bases short and J 2 bases short, with 9 bases between. Germline lookup yields CDR1 KGHDR and CDR2 SFDVKD. The CDR3 extends over 15 amino acids. About this clone: Its antigen is not identified.

Study-level results: Repertoires were obtained solely post-peak T cell response. Females made up more of the donors, who were largely white British, and clonal diversity may have come out too low. Of spike-specific TCRs, nearly half reportedly target regions left unmutated in variants.

TCRdb's table, derived via immunoSEQ multiplex PCR, lists solely in-frame clones and lacks some. The data hold around 100,000 clones, with around 91% observed a single time. The clonotype comes from an adult in good health. The V and J genes are TRBV24-1 and TRBJ1-3; maybe TRBD1 (6 bases). The source was peripheral blood, collected on day 0 of AZD1222 vaccination. This CDR3 is CATSDSQGAGNTIYF. The CDR3 coding sequence is TGTGCCACCAGTGATTCACAGGGAGCTGGAAACACCATATATTTT.